This T cell receptor (beta chain) was captured by sequencing in a study of blood T cell repertoires in COVID-19. Overall study context: Samples taken during acute and convalescent COVID-19 were collected in the United States, Italy and Spain. Sources were T cells, B-cell-depleted T cells, or PBMCs; the material itself was cDNA or gDNA.

This clone is a singleton in its sample. Authors' analysis steps: Estimates of nucleated cell counts were drawn from the amplification of reference gene primers. Some clones are missing from TCRdb's copy, which holds only in-frame ones; the method was immunoSEQ multiplex PCR. V, J and clone size were drawn from that table, and D and trimming were deduced from the DNA. The data hold 300,000 to 350,000 clones, with around 83% observed a single time. What was sequenced was peripheral blood. The TCR was taken from a man aged 25 to 45 with active or convalescent COVID-19.

CDR3 amino acids: CASSWGANYGYTF. CDR3 in DNA: TGTGCCAGTAGTTGGGGAGCTAACTATGGCTACACCTTC. The chain uses TRBV19 and TRBJ1-2; D gene unclear. The CDR3 totals 13 residues. Germline CDR1 and CDR2: LNHDA and SQIVND (reference sequence). V dropped 5 bases and J dropped 0 bases, with 7 bases sitting between them.